This TCR beta chain was recorded in a study of blood T cell repertoires in COVID-19. The wider study: Italy, Spain and the United States were the sources of the convalescent and acute COVID-19 samples. PBMCs, B-cell-depleted T cells, or T cells provided the cDNA or gDNA that made up the material.

The germline gives CDR1 LNHDA, CDR2 SQIVND (reference sequence). CDR3 length: 15 residues. Trimming removed 5 bases at V and 2 bases at J, with 10 bases between. Original methodology: Estimated nucleated cell counts came from reference gene primer amplification. Here immunoSEQ multiplex PCR was the method, and the copy in TCRdb shows in-frame clones only, minus some. That table gives V, J and clone size, and the DNA gave D and trimming. The sample has some 130,000 clones; under 90% are singletons. The chain joins TRBV19 to TRBJ2-6; a possible D gene is TRBD1 (5 bases). This receptor was obtained from a human donor in a cohort sampled during active COVID-19. Sequencing input: peripheral blood. The CDR3 DNA is TGTGCCAGTAGTCTACAGGAGCCTGGGGCCAACGTCCTGACTTTC. It is translated as CASSLQEPGANVLTF.